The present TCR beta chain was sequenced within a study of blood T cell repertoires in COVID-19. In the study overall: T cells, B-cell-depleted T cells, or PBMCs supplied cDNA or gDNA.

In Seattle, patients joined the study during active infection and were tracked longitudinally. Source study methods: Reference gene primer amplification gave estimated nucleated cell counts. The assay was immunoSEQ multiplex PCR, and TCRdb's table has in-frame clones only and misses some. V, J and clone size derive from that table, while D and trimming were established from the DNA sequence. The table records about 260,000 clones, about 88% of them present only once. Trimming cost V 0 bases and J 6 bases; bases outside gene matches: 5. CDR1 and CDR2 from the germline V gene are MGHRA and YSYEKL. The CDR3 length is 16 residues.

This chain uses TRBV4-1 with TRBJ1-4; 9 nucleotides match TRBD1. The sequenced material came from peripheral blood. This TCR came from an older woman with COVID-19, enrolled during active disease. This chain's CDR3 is CASSQEKGQGDEKLFF. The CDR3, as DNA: TGCGCCAGCAGCCAAGAGAAGGGACAGGGAGATGAAAAACTGTTTTTT.